A selection of T cell receptor beta chains follows, all from one sample in a study of blood T cell repertoires in COVID-19. Measured with immunoSEQ multiplex PCR; TCRdb has only the in-frame clones, and not every one. The sample lists 200,000 to 250,000 clones, roughly nine tenths seen once, with 6.2% in the top ten. The sequenced sample consisted of peripheral blood. The receptors originated from a man in his 60s with acute or convalescent COVID-19. The CDR3 runs from the conserved cysteine through the conserved F or W.

j_call: TRBJ1-3; v_call: TRBV7-2; cdr3_aa: CASSLASQGSGNTIYF
j_call: TRBJ2-2; v_call: TRBV30; cdr3_aa: CAWSVFTPGTGELFF
j_call: TRBJ2-7; v_call: TRBV18; cdr3_aa: CASSPTSHRYEQYF
j_call: TRBJ1-5; v_call: TRBV7-7; cdr3_aa: CASSFGPSGSNQPQHF
j_call: TRBJ2-3; v_call: TRBV11-2; cdr3_aa: CASSRLAVDTDTQYF
j_call: TRBJ2-5; v_call: TRBV2; cdr3_aa: CASSELWGGETQYF
j_call: TRBJ2-2; v_call: TRBV20-1; cdr3_aa: CSASHGELFF
j_call: TRBJ1-5; v_call: TRBV7-8; cdr3_aa: CASSLSGNQPQHF
j_call: TRBJ1-6; v_call: TRBV6-2/TRBV6-3; cdr3_aa: CASSYPPDRGGSPLHF
j_call: TRBJ2-1; v_call: TRBV4-3; cdr3_aa: CASSQDVAGNLGPYNEQFF
j_call: TRBJ1-6; v_call: TRBV11-2; cdr3_aa: CASSQYNSPLHF
j_call: TRBJ2-3; v_call: TRBV7-9; cdr3_aa: CASSPSHTDTQYF
j_call: TRBJ1-1; v_call: TRBV28; cdr3_aa: CASSLGGVTTEAFF
j_call: TRBJ2-1; v_call: TRBV9; cdr3_aa: CASSLQTGGFRGEQFF
j_call: TRBJ2-1; v_call: TRBV28; cdr3_aa: CASSLAESYNEQFF
j_call: TRBJ1-5; v_call: TRBV6-5; cdr3_aa: CASRTLTGGNQPQHF
j_call: TRBJ1-4; v_call: TRBV24-1; cdr3_aa: CATSDANLGEKLFF
j_call: TRBJ2-2; v_call: TRBV6-5; cdr3_aa: CASSRTGNTGELFF
j_call: TRBJ2-7; v_call: TRBV7-2; cdr3_aa: CASSLQGGGYEQYF
j_call: TRBJ1-1; v_call: TRBV7-6; cdr3_aa: CASSPGQGAFF
j_call: TRBJ2-5; v_call: TRBV11-3; cdr3_aa: CASSLRTDQETQYF
j_call: TRBJ2-7; v_call: TRBV7-9; cdr3_aa: CASSYGQAFSYEQYF
j_call: TRBJ2-1; v_call: TRBV19; cdr3_aa: CASSMVTGLGEQFF
j_call: TRBJ1-1; v_call: TRBV9; cdr3_aa: CASSVQGSTEAFF
j_call: TRBJ2-4; v_call: TRBV12-3/TRBV12-4; cdr3_aa: CASSLRAKNIQYF
j_call: TRBJ1-2; v_call: TRBV28; cdr3_aa: CASRRQGATSYGYTF
j_call: TRBJ1-1; v_call: TRBV6-1; cdr3_aa: CASSEPGHMNTEAFF
j_call: TRBJ2-5; v_call: TRBV28; cdr3_aa: CASSLAGGGTETQYF
j_call: TRBJ2-3; v_call: TRBV7-9; cdr3_aa: CASSLGSGGTTDTQYF
j_call: TRBJ2-7; v_call: TRBV28; cdr3_aa: CASSYRGMTPYEQYF
j_call: TRBJ1-5; v_call: TRBV28; cdr3_aa: CATLTGQMNQPQHF
j_call: TRBJ2-7; v_call: TRBV4-3; cdr3_aa: CASSQDTQYPYEQYF
j_call: TRBJ2-7; v_call: TRBV28; cdr3_aa: CASSERGTSYEQYF
j_call: TRBJ2-1; v_call: TRBV5-5; cdr3_aa: CASSSGLAYYEQFF
j_call: TRBJ2-7; v_call: TRBV3-1/TRBV3-2; cdr3_aa: CASSQGVQAYEQYF
j_call: TRBJ2-7; v_call: TRBV6-5; cdr3_aa: CASSYRGQHEQYF
j_call: TRBJ1-5; v_call: TRBV11-2; cdr3_aa: CASSPTARGVQPQHF
j_call: TRBJ1-2; v_call: TRBV19; cdr3_aa: CASSPDREGYTF
j_call: TRBJ2-4; v_call: TRBV7-3; cdr3_aa: CASSQGVAKNIQYF
j_call: TRBJ1-5; v_call: TRBV3-1/TRBV3-2; cdr3_aa: CASSPGDNQPQHF
j_call: TRBJ2-5; v_call: TRBV5-1; cdr3_aa: CASSLAGRVQETQYF
j_call: TRBJ1-5; v_call: TRBV19; cdr3_aa: CASTQQGGTNQPQHF
j_call: TRBJ2-3; v_call: TRBV7-3; cdr3_aa: CASSLNNTDTQYF
j_call: TRBJ1-2; v_call: TRBV4-1; cdr3_aa: CASSQEWTDVYGYTF
j_call: TRBJ1-3; v_call: TRBV6-5; cdr3_aa: CASSYRQLGNTIYF
j_call: TRBJ1-6; v_call: TRBV5-6; cdr3_aa: CASSGQGRNSPLHF
j_call: TRBJ1-5; v_call: TRBV7-2; cdr3_aa: CASSPQAGHGQPQHF
j_call: TRBJ2-2; v_call: TRBV5-1; cdr3_aa: CASSLLAGSNTGELFF